This T cell receptor beta chain appears in the sequencing data of a study of radiation and T cells in renal cell carcinoma (dated by TCRdb to about 2020). The study in broad terms: The samples were drawn from a clinical trial, where primary renal cell carcinomas were treated with 15 Gy of stereotactic body radiation therapy and then removed by nephrectomy 4 weeks afterward. In total, 50 to 60 samples, comprising 26 tumors and some 27 peripheral blood samples, were subjected to TCR beta sequencing. A total of 4 million to 5 million unique CDR3 nucleotide sequences, encoding roughly 3,000,000 unique CDR3 amino acid sequences, were found across all 50 or so samples.

Turning to this clone: Its binding antigen is unknown. No quality values exist for individual bases; no much larger clone is one base distant.

Read against the paper, the sample's time point label means: blood 2 weeks post-SBRT. The treatment or condition label, as the study defines it: 15 Gy SBRT to primary tumor, nephrectomy 4 weeks later. To track tumor-enriched clonotypes, serial peripheral blood was sampled from radiation-treated patients at baseline and at 2 weeks and 4 weeks after SBRT. Renal cell carcinoma with clear cell pathology was present in all patients. The QIAamp DNA Blood Mini Kit (Qiagen) was used to prepare genomic DNA for TCR sequencing. The analyses included just those samples that passed every quality control check. Broader findings and caveats from the paper: Top tumor clonotypes rose in blood from baseline to 2 weeks post-radiation, then contracted by 4 weeks, suggesting transient expansion of tumor-resident clones. Because pretreatment tumor biopsies were not available, the study could not determine whether clonotypes were already present within the tumor at baseline. Effects of radiation dose or scheduling on the TCR repertoire could not be addressed with the single-armed trial design. Dynamics of the blood repertoire were not tracked past 4 weeks after treatment.

TCR beta libraries were generated from genomic DNA with the immunoSEQ kit, following the manufacturer's recommendations. For library preparation, a first multiplex PCR was performed with proprietary primers, followed by a second PCR in which unique barcodes were added, and bead cleanups were performed after each round. Each sample batch included a kit-provided positive control reaction and a negative control reaction. The final libraries were assessed on an Agilent 4200 TapeStation D1000 ScreenTape, pooled by volume, and quantified by qPCR. Sequencing ran on an Illumina NextSeq500 with a MidOutput 150-cycle cartridge, using 156 Read1 and 15 Index1 cycles with kit custom primers. The pooled library was loaded at 0.95 to 1 pM with about 21% PhiX control spiked in. The published analysis was carried out like this. The vendor-processed data were analyzed in R, and a clonotype was defined as all T cells that share the same CDR3 nucleotide sequence. In the clone abundance analyses, frequencies were normalized to the 10,000 most abundant clones in each sample. Before analysis, public T cell clones were removed, and these numbered fewer than six per sample on average. A difference in abundance of at least 32-fold between compartments was used to define tumor-enriched and baseline blood-enriched clonotypes. Clonotypes expanded or contracted between blood time points were identified with a beta-binomial differential abundance model. Similarity between tumor and blood repertoires was quantified using the Baroni-Urbani and Buser coefficient, and groups were compared with two-tailed Wilcoxon tests in R. TCRdb holds this immuneACCESS table with in-frame rearrangements only. Some clones are missing; in checked studies, unresolved V genes explain under half, and the rest has no known cause. That table furnishes V, J and clone size, whereas the DNA furnished D and trimming. A total of about 130,000 clones appear in this sample, more than 80% of them only once. Around 2% of the sample goes to the ten largest clones.

The source is a woman in her fifties or sixties with renal cell carcinoma. Sequences were derived from blood, sampled from a patient whose treatment included radiotherapy and nephrectomy.

CDR3 protein: CASSEGAGKLLDSNQPQHF. The bases are TGTGCCAGCAGTGAAGGGGCAGGCAAGTTACTAGATAGCAATCAGCCCCAGCATTTT. The sequence links TRBV6-1 to TRBJ1-5; the D gene identity is not certain. From the germline V gene, CDR1 is MNHNS and CDR2 is SASEGT. Cut back by 1 base and 0 bases, the V and J ends lie 19 bases apart. The CDR3 spans 19 residues, from the cysteine through the phenylalanine. Only the CDR3 DNA is retained, 57 bases long and in frame from the first base.